This T cell receptor beta chain was sequenced for a study of tumor-infiltrating lymphocytes in primary liver carcinoma. General observations from the study: The overlap of tumor-adjacent and tumor-blood pairs was smaller than that of tumor region pairs. Tumors reached a significantly greater top-250-clone fraction than blood did (p = 0.039).

With a constant-region primer, TCR beta cDNA was made from around 530 ng of total RNA. Amplification in three nested multiplex PCR rounds with slightly modified ARM-PCR gave rise to TCR beta libraries. The opening two PCR rounds, approximately 10 cycles each, paired TRBV1-TRBV30 forward primers with a C-beta reverse primer. TCRdb recomputed calls from the multiplex PCR reads with MiXCR, one row per CDR3 protein. The data hold just under 95,000 distinct CDR3 sequences, with just over 65% observed a single time. Co-extracting RNA and DNA was done with roughly 17-32 mg of unsorted bulk tissue as input. Cases comprised patients with primary liver carcinoma who received surgical resection. These patients lived with chronic HBV infection and had never been treated. As for this clonotype: Its matching antigen is unknown. Sequence at one end of the junction differs from germline and may be a read error.

The CDR3 extends over 15 amino acids. Germline CDR1 and CDR2: MNHNS and SASEGT. The origin of this receptor is a man between 40 and 49 years old with primary liver carcinoma and hepatitis B virus infection. The chain is built from TRBV6-1 and TRBJ2-1, with 13 bases identical to TRBD2. Sequencing input: tumor-adjacent normal liver tissue. CDR3 nucleotide sequence: TGTGCCATCAGTGGACGACTAGCGGGAGGTATTGAGCAGTTCTTC. Protein sequence: CAISGRLAGGIEQFF.